This record looks at one T cell receptor beta chain sequence and its context. Its antigen remains unknown. The CDR3 length is 15 residues. V was pared by 8 bases and J by 4 bases, with 22 bases between. Germline loops: CDR1 SGHDT, CDR2 YYEEEE. The source material, RNA transcripts, was used to amplify TCR beta CDR3 regions. A first-round RT-PCR of the TCR CDR3 used the HTBI primer set. One entry per CDR3 protein, called by TCRdb with MiXCR from the multiplex PCR reads. The sample shows about 560,000 distinct CDR3 sequences, 14% of them seen only once. Diagnoses were made from clinical symptoms, serum measures (thyroxine and TRAb), thyroid ultrasound and orbital computed tomography. Fresh peripheral blood, roughly 9.8 ml of it, supplied the PBMCs. The source of the sample is a study of T cells in Graves' hyperthyroidism and ophthalmopathy. General study findings and limits: For ophthalmopathy, model prediction preceded onset by a median 6.5 months.

The receptor was isolated from a woman in her thirties or forties with Graves' hyperthyroidism. The sample consisted of blood. The V and J genes are TRBV5-6 and TRBJ2-7, with D tentatively TRBD1 or TRBD2 (5 bases each). CDR3 sequence reads: CASNRRTLQTYEQYF. The DNA of the CDR3 is TGTGCCAGTAACCGGAGGACACTCCAGACGTACGAGCAGTACTTC.